The following is a TCR beta chain sequence with its context. Its antigen remains unidentified. PCR amplification relied on 60 Vbeta primers (plus 13 Jbeta primers). Sequenced by immunoSEQ multiplex PCR; TCRdb stores in-frame clones only, minus some. The data show about 54,000 clones, with more than 70% seen just once and approximately 3% held by the top ten. This record comes from a study of cytomegalovirus exposure and HLA in healthy donors. The study, taken as a whole, reports: About 150 TCR beta chains were listed as cytomegalovirus-associated. With high specificity and sensitivity, the classifier reportedly diagnosed cytomegalovirus status.

Material for sequencing was PBMCs. This TCR came from a woman aged 18-29 years in good health and CMV-seronegative.

CDR3: CASNPGLGSYNEQFF. The CDR3 nucleotides read TGTGCCAGCAACCCCGGACTAGGTTCTTACAATGAGCAGTTCTTC. The chain employs TRBV11-2 and TRBJ2-1, with 7 nucleotides matching TRBD2. V dropped 7 bases and J dropped 4; count of bases not matched to a gene: 10. This CDR3 has 15 amino acids. Germline loops: CDR1 SGHAT, CDR2 FQNNGV. Combining the CDR3 with reference TRBV11-2 and TRBJ2-1 gives the whole variable domain EAGVAQSPRYKIIEKRQSVAFWCNPISGHATLYWYQQILGQGPKLLIQFQNNGVVDDSQLPKDRFSAERLKGVDSTLKIQPAKLEDSAVYLCASNPGLGSYNEQFFGPGTRLTVL.